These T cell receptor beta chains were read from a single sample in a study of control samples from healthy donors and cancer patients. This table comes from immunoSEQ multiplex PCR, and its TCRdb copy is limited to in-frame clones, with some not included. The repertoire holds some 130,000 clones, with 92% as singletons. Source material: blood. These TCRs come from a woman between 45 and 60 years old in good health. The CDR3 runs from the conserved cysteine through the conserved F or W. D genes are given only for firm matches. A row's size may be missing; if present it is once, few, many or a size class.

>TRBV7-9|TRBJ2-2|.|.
CASTEYRGFGGELFF
TGTGCCAGCACCGAATACAGAGGGTTCGGCGGGGAGCTGTTTTTT
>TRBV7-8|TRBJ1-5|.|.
CASSLASPSMNQPQHF
TGTGCCAGCAGCTTAGCGTCTCCCTCCATGAATCAGCCCCAGCATTTT
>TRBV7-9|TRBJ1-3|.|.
CASSTTGTGNTIYF
TGTGCCAGCAGTACAACCGGAACTGGAAACACCATATATTTT
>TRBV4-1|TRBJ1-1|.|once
CASSLGRGEWDTEAFF
TGCGCCAGCAGCCTCGGCCGAGGGGAGTGGGACACTGAAGCTTTCTTT
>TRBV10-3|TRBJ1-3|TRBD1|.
CAISAGTGVDTIYF
TGTGCCATCAGTGCCGGGACAGGGGTAGACACCATATATTTT
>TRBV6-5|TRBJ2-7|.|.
CASSYGGNEQYF
TGTGCCAGCAGTTACGGGGGGAACGAGCAGTACTTC
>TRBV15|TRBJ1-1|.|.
CATSEGSEAFF
TGTGCCACCAGCGAGGGTTCCGAAGCTTTCTTT
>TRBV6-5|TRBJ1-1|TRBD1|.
CASTLTGSTEAFF
TGTGCCAGCACCTTGACAGGGAGCACTGAAGCTTTCTTT
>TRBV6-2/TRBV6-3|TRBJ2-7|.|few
CASSLGHSEFDTAKQYF
TGTGCCAGCAGCCTGGGACATAGCGAATTCGATACGGCCAAGCAGTACTTC
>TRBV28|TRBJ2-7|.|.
CATTLQGRDEQYF
TGTGCCACAACCTTACAGGGTCGGGACGAGCAGTACTTC
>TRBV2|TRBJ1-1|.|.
CASSDSNTEAFF
TGTGCCAGCAGTGACTCTAACACTGAAGCTTTCTTT
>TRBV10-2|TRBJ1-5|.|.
CASSESGGNQPQHF
TGCGCCAGCAGTGAGTCAGGGGGCAATCAGCCCCAGCATTTT
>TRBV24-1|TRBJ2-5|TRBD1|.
CATSDQTGGETQYF
TGTGCCACCAGTGATCAGACAGGGGGCGAGACCCAGTACTTC
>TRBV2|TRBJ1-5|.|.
CASSDSTRVTQPQHF
TGTGCCAGCTCTGACTCGACCAGGGTCACTCAGCCCCAGCATTTT
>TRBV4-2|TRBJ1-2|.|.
CASSQDRGIDYGYTF
TGTGCCAGCAGCCAAGATAGAGGGATTGACTATGGCTACACCTTC
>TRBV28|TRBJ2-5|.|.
CASTPWGRQETQYF
TGTGCCAGCACCCCTTGGGGCAGGCAAGAGACCCAGTACTTC
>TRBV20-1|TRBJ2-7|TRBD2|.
CSASSGMRYEQYF
TGCAGTGCTAGTAGCGGGATGAGGTACGAGCAGTACTTC
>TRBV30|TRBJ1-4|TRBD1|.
CAWATGAGEKLFF
TGTGCCTGGGCTACAGGGGCGGGTGAAAAACTGTTTTTT
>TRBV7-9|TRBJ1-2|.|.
CASSFGQIMGYTF
TGTGCCAGCAGCTTCGGACAGATTATGGGCTACACCTTC
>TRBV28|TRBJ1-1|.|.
CASRDSYMNTEAFF
TGTGCCAGCAGAGACAGCTACATGAACACTGAAGCTTTCTTT
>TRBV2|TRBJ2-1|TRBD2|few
CASSQSGAAYNEQFF
TGTGCCAGCAGTCAAAGCGGGGCAGCCTACAATGAGCAGTTCTTC
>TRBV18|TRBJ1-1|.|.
CASSPDRGVYTEAFF
TGTGCCAGCTCACCAGATAGGGGGGTTTACACTGAAGCTTTCTTT
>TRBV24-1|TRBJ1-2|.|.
CATSEIRVSNGYTF
TGTGCCACCAGTGAGATTAGGGTTTCGAATGGCTACACCTTC
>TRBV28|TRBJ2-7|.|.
CASSLTNYEQYF
TGTGCCAGCAGTCTGACGAACTACGAGCAGTACTTC
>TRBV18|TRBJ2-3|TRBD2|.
CASSPLAGDPDTQYF
TGTGCCAGCTCACCCCTAGCGGGGGACCCAGATACGCAGTATTTT
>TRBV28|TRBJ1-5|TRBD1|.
CASSFETGGFNQPQHF
TGTGCCAGCAGTTTCGAGACAGGGGGCTTCAATCAGCCCCAGCATTTT
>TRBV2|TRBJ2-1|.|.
CASSERAFVYNEQFF
TGTGCCAGCAGTGAGAGGGCGTTTGTCTACAATGAGCAGTTCTTC
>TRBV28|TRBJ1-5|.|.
CASSLQKKTTWDQPQHF
TGTGCCAGCAGTTTACAAAAGAAGACTACCTGGGATCAGCCCCAGCATTTT
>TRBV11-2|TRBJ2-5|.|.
CASSLDSRVRETQYF
TGTGCCAGCAGCTTAGATTCCAGGGTTCGTGAGACCCAGTACTTC
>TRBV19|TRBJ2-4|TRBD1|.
CATEQGTKNIQYF
TGTGCCACGGAACAGGGGACCAAAAACATTCAGTACTTC
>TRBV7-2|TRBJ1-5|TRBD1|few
CASSSGQGRGQPQHF
TGTGCCAGCAGCTCGGGACAGGGGCGGGGTCAGCCCCAGCATTTT
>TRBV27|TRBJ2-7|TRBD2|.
CASSELAGGYEQYF
TGTGCCAGCAGTGAGCTAGCGGGAGGATACGAGCAGTACTTC
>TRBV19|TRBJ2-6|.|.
CASSTPVAGGANVLTF
TGTGCCAGTAGTACCCCCGTGGCAGGTGGGGCCAACGTCCTGACTTTC
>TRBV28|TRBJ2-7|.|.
CASSLRGMIYEQYF
TGTGCCAGCAGTTTACGGGGGATGATCTACGAGCAGTACTTC
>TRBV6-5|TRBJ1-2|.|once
CAASARAYYGYTF
TGTGCCGCCTCGGCCAGGGCCTACTATGGCTACACCTTC
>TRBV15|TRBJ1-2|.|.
CATSRDQKIANYGYTF
TGTGCCACCAGCAGAGATCAGAAAATAGCTAACTATGGCTACACCTTC
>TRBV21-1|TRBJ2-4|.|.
CASSHNRTTQYF
TGTGCCAGCAGTCACAACCGGACTACTCAGTACTTC
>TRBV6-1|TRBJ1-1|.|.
CASSEDWNTEAFF
TGTGCCAGCAGTGAAGACTGGAACACTGAAGCTTTCTTT
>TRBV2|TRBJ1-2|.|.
CASSDNRSYGYTF
TGTGCCAGCAGTGATAACAGGTCTTATGGCTACACCTTC
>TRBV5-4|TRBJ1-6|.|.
CASSLRDSPLHF
TGTGCCAGCAGCTTACGGGATTCACCCCTCCACTTT
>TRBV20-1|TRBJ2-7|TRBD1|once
CSASHPAGQGLSYEQYF
TGCAGTGCTAGTCATCCGGCGGGACAGGGCCTCTCCTACGAGCAGTACTTC
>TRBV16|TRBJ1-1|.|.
CASSQSRLGEESEAFF
TGTGCCAGCAGCCAATCGAGGTTAGGGGAAGAGTCTGAAGCTTTCTTT
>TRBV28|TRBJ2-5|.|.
CASSDSQETQYF
TGTGCCAGCAGCGACTCACAAGAGACCCAGTACTTC
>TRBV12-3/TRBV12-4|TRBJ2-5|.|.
CASSFRETQYF
TGTGCCAGCAGTTTCCGAGAGACCCAGTACTTC
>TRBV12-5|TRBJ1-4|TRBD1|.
CASGPGQGREKLFF
TGTGCTAGTGGCCCGGGACAGGGGCGAGAAAAACTGTTTTTT
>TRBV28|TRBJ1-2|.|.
CASVGDHYGYTF
TGTGCCAGCGTGGGGGATCACTATGGCTACACCTTC